Detailed here is one T cell receptor (beta chain). The specificity of this receptor is unknown. No much larger clone exists at a distance of one base, and base qualities are not known. This sample was taken from a study of blood T cell repertoires in COVID-19 (dated by TCRdb to about 2020). Background for the entire study: Collaborator samples came from the United States, Italy and Spain and covered acute and convalescent phases of COVID-19. The sample metadata nearly always contained a de-identified subject ID, COVID-19 status, age in years and sex. Where available, HLA class I and class II types were obtained from metadata supplied by the sample provider rather than from assay-based typing. The prospective study material was composed of cDNA or gDNA derived from T cells, B-cell-depleted T cells, or PBMCs. A freely available public database, intended as a resource for researchers studying the immune response to SARS-CoV-2, is where the repertoires were released. Subjects who had been exposed to COVID-19, were actively infected with it, or had recovered from it provided the deeply sampled blood TCRbeta repertoires that made up the dataset. Samples were obtained from the ongoing ImmuneRACE study (first 160 participants) and from over a thousand subjects provided by 6 global collaborators.

TCRbeta CDR3 regions were amplified from genomic DNA by means of the immunoSEQ Assay, a bias-controlled multiplex PCR. Per the original workflow: The number of nucleated cells in each sample was estimated by amplification of reference gene primers within the assay. To quantify the absolute abundance of each unique TCRbeta CDR3 rearrangement, sequence reads were collapsed and filtered. Productive Simpson clonality was computed per sample as the square root of Simpson's diversity index over productive rearrangements. Sourced from immuneACCESS, this table was stored by TCRdb with only in-frame sequences that have V and J called. A share of the clones is absent; for the studies checked, an unresolved V gene accounts for under half, and the remainder has no known explanation. The DNA was the basis for D and trimming; V, J and clone size are from that table. In all, the sample holds a few hundred thousand clones, and about 86% of those were seen once. The ten top clones hold about 3.5% of the sample.

In the prospective study, participants were about 18 to 95 years old, resided in around 25 geographic areas of the United States, and were enrolled through a virtual design. In the prospective study, participants were assigned to cohorts based on the clinical history participants reported in a screening survey and a study questionnaire. Recovered participants in ImmuneRACE Cohort 3 were defined by two consecutive negative NP/OP PCR tests, clearance by a healthcare professional, or resolution of symptoms. Each participant in the prospective study had whole blood, serum and a nasopharyngeal or oropharyngeal swab collected by mobile phlebotomists. Participants in the prospective study had the option to provide additional blood draws and questionnaires over an approximately 2-month period. Before DNA extraction, prospective study blood samples were shipped either frozen or at room temperature. The CDR3 has 15 amino acids, counting the end cysteine and phenylalanine. The sequence is cut down to CDR3 DNA, 45 bases in frame from base 1. Per the germline V gene, MGHDK is the CDR1 and SYGVNS is the CDR2. Unmatched junction bases come to 12, with V trimmed by 7 bases and J by 9 bases.

The full study reports these points: The amount of clinical and demographic metadata varied by source and participant and was provided uncurated.

This chain is built from TRBV25-1 and TRBJ1-4, with 9 bases matching TRBD1. The sequenced sample was PBMCs or T cells enriched from blood (not recorded which). The receptor comes from a man aged 50-59 years who had recovered from COVID-19. The bases are TGTGCCAGCACCCCAGGGTTGGGACAGGGTCAAAAACTGTTTTTT. This sequence encodes CASTPGLGQGQKLFF.